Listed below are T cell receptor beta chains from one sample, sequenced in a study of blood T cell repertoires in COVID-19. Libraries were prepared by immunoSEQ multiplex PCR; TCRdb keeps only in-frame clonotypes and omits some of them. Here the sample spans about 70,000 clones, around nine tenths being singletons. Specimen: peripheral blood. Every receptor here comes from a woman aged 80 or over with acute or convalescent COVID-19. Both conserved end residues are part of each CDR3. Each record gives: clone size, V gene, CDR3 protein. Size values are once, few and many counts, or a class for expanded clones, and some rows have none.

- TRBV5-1 CASSPGTSGYNEQFF
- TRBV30 CAWSVQEGTEAFF
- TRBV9 CASSVEIAGNYEQYF
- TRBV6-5 CASTQRGGYGYTF
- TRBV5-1 CASSPSGTGGETQYF
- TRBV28 CASSLTGRGVEQYF
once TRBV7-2 CASTPGGEPYGYTF
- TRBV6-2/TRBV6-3 CASRPTGTRGSPLHF
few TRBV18 CASSFPGPAGGELFF
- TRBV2 CASSAGGLQPQHF
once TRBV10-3 CAISQGQETQYF
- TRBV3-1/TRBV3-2 CASRSDRGSTNYGYTF
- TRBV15 CATSRPLDPGGSYNEQFF
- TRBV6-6 CASSRLAGGEGVTGELFF
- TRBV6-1 CASSEARGFGTRNSPLHF
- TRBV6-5 CASSRAGVAGEELFF
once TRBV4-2 CASSQLGTSGAWNTQYF
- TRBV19 CASSLGAGNSPLHF
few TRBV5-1 CASSSTNTGGTEAFF
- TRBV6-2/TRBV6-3 CASSKRRDSRRLTEAFF
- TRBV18 CASSPNLDLGNTIYF
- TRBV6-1 CASSDSRGNYGYTF
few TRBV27 CASSSSSGIFSYYEQYF
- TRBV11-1 CASSLRTGGNEQFF
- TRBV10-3 CAISDSGGAPNIQYF
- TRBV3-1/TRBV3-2 CASSQEGASTIYF
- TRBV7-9 CASSLGQVFHGYTF
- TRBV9 CASSVVAGGDEQFF
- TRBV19 CASSTRTSGGASYNEQFF